Following are 27 T cell receptor beta chains from one sample sequenced in a study of cytomegalovirus exposure and HLA in healthy donors. The study ran its PCR with 60 Vbeta and 13 Jbeta primers. Sequencing was performed with immunoSEQ multiplex PCR; in TCRdb, only in-frame clones are kept and a portion is missing. Of 90,000 to 150,000 clones detected, 73% appear once; the ten largest clones hold approximately 3.8%. Sequenced: PBMCs. Receptors originate from a woman between 35 and 50 years old in good health and CMV-seronegative.

The chain combines TRBV7-6 with TRBJ1-6; the D gene is possibly TRBD1 (5 bases). Per germline, CDR1 SGHVS and CDR2 FNYEAQ. This CDR3 contains 15 residues. Between the trimmed V and J ends, which lost 4 bases and 9 bases, there was a span of 16 bases. CDR3 sequence reads: CASSSLTGGLSPLHF. CDR3 nucleotide sequence: TGTGCCAGCAGCTCGCTCACAGGCGGTCTTTCACCCCTCCACTTT.

The chain is built from TRBV29-1 and TRBJ2-2, with 8 bases fitting TRBD1. This CDR3 region has 13 residues. The germline V gene has CDR1 SQVTM and CDR2 ANQGSEA. V shed 7 bases, J shed 3 bases, and the junction held 4 bases outside the gene matches. DNA of the CDR3: TGCAGCGCCCCGGACAGGGACACCGGGGAGCTGTTTTTT. Protein: CSAPDRDTGELFF.

By proportion, this clone is medium-sized (0.01 to 0.1%). CDR3 in DNA: TGCGCCAGCAGCCAGGACAGGACAGCCCGTAATGAAAAACTGTTTTTT. The encoded protein is CASSQDRTARNEKLFF. This chain joins TRBV4-3 and TRBJ1-4, with 7 bases aligning to TRBD1. The CDR3 sequence is 16 residues long. V was pared by 3 bases and J by 4 bases, with 8 bases of the junction left unmatched. The germline gives CDR1 LGHNA, CDR2 YSLEER.

This clone appeared a few times. The V and J genes are TRBV11-2 and TRBJ2-1; TRBD2 is a possible D gene (6 bases). CDR3 length equals 18 residues. Trimming took off 1 base at V and 6 bases at J, with 22 bases between the two ends. Germline loops: CDR1 SGHAT, CDR2 FQNNGV. The CDR3, as DNA: TGTGCCAGCAGCTTAGGGTATAAGGGGCGGGAAAACCTCAATGAGCAGTTCTTC. Its translation is CASSLGYKGRENLNEQFF.

This clone appeared a single time. The chain links TRBV19 to TRBJ1-1; TRBD1 matches at 7 bases. This CDR3 is 17 amino acids long. CDR1 is LNHDA and CDR2 is SQIVND in the germline V gene (reference sequence). V dropped 4 bases and J dropped 3; count of bases not matched to a gene: 14. Here the CDR3 reads CASSSKGALPFDTEAFF. The CDR3 DNA follows: TGTGCCAGTAGTAGTAAGGGGGCCCTACCTTTTGACACTGAAGCTTTCTTT.

The J gene is TRBJ2-7, the V gene TRBV7-9; TRBD2 aligns across 12 bases. Germline loops: CDR1 SEHNR, CDR2 FQNEAQ (reference sequence). The CDR3 consists of 18 residues. Unmatched junction bases numbered 14, after V lost 5 bases and J lost 3 bases. CDR3: CASSTFGLAGGFDYEQYF. The CDR3 DNA sequence: TGTGCCAGCAGCACATTCGGGCTAGCGGGAGGGTTTGACTACGAGCAGTACTTC.

This clone has only a few counts. The chain recombines TRBV7-2 with TRBJ1-1, with 7 bases matching TRBD1. V dropped 5 bases and J dropped 5; count of bases not matched to a gene: 11. The germline V gene has CDR1 SGHTA and CDR2 FQGNSA. This CDR3 spans 15 amino acids. CDR3 sequence: CASSGKQGLRTEAFF. CDR3 sequence (DNA): TGTGCCAGCAGCGGGAAACAGGGGCTCAGAACTGAAGCTTTCTTT.

This clone turned up a few times. The V call is TRBV14, the J call TRBJ1-4, with TRBD1 matching over 11 bases. The CDR3 runs 14 residues. V shed 5 bases and J 9 bases; nucleotides not matched to a gene: 5. From germline, CDR1 is SGHDN and CDR2 FVKESK. CDR3 sequence (DNA): TGTGCCAGCAGCGGACAGGGGGCTTCGAAAAAACTGTTTTTT. Its protein product is CASSGQGASKKLFF.

The chain joins TRBV6-5 to TRBJ2-1; the D gene is possibly TRBD2 (5 bases). Germline V gene data show CDR1 as MNHEY and CDR2 as SVGAGI. The CDR3 is 14 residues long. V lost 6 bases to trimming and J lost 3 bases, with 12 bases between them. The CDR3 loop is CASRIDGSYNEQFF. CDR3 bases: TGTGCCAGCAGGATAGATGGGAGCTACAATGAGCAGTTCTTC.

This clone appeared a single time. The rearrangement links TRBV7-2 to TRBJ2-2; 8 positions match TRBD2. This CDR3 is 17 amino acids long. V trimming: 7 bases; J trimming: 5 bases; junction bases outside the gene matches: 15. CDR1 is SGHTA, CDR2 FQGNSA, per germline. This CDR3 reads CASKHSAGTRGTGELFF. The CDR3 DNA is TGTGCCAGCAAACACTCCGCTGGGACTAGAGGGACCGGGGAGCTGTTTTTT. Supplemented by reference TRBV7-2 and TRBJ2-2, the full variable domain reads GAGVSQSPSNKVTEKGKDVELRCDPISGHTALYWYRQSLGQGLEFLIYFQGNSAPDKSGLPSDRFSAERTGGSVSTLTIQRTQQEDSAVYLCASKHSAGTRGTGELFFGEGSRLTVL.

The chain joins TRBV11-2 to TRBJ2-1; tentatively, D is TRBD2 (5 bases). V was cut by 6 bases and J by 2 bases, with 11 bases left in between. The CDR3 covers 14 residues. Germline V gene sequence: CDR1 SGHAT, CDR2 FQNNGV. The DNA of the CDR3 is TGTGCCAGCAGGAGCGGACGGGCCTACAATGAGCAGTTCTTC. This translates into CASRSGRAYNEQFF.

This clone was recorded a few times. V gene TRBV19 combines with J gene TRBJ1-2, with 10 bases that match TRBD1. Losses at the gene ends were 5 bases for V and 4 bases for J; bases not matched to a gene: 7. Per the germline V gene, CDR1 is LNHDA and CDR2 is SQIVND (reference sequence). The CDR3 sequence is 15 residues long. The CDR3 region has the DNA TGTGCCAGTAGTGGGACAGGGGCTATTCTCTATGGCTACACCTTC. Translating gives CASSGTGAILYGYTF.

The V gene is TRBV6-5, the J gene TRBJ1-6; TRBD1 matches at 7 bases. J gave up 10 bases and V 1 base, and 7 bases lay outside the gene matches. Germline CDR1 is MNHEY and CDR2 is SVGAGI. The CDR3 has 15 residues. For the CDR3, the DNA is TGTGCCAGCAGTTACTATGGGACAGAGGGATCACCCCTCCACTTT. Its protein product is CASSYYGTEGSPLHF.

The chain combines TRBV6-1 with TRBJ1-5; no definite D call. Looked up from germline, CDR1 is MNHNS and CDR2 is SASEGT. The V gene lost 0 bases and the J gene lost 1 base, with 7 bases spanning the gap. This CDR3 is built from 15 residues. CDR3 sequence (DNA): TGTGCCAGCAGTGAAGCGCCGGGGAGCAATCAGCCCCAGCATTTT. This sequence encodes CASSEAPGSNQPQHF.

The J gene is TRBJ2-1, the V gene TRBV5-6; the D is unclear. V lost 2 bases and J 8 bases, leaving 5 bases between the germline ends. Germline V CDR1 and CDR2: SGHDT, YYEEEE. CDR3 size: 11 residues. The CDR3 region has the DNA TGTGCCAGCAGCTTTCTTGATGAGCAGTTCTTC. Protein product: CASSFLDEQFF.

This rearrangement joins TRBV19 to TRBJ1-5; 10 nucleotides line up with TRBD1. The CDR3 is 17 residues long. V dropped 10 bases and J dropped 2; count of bases not matched to a gene: 14. Germline V gives CDR1 LNHDA, CDR2 SQIVND (reference sequence). The CDR3 is CATGTGVGNDGNQPQHF. The CDR3 nucleotides are TGTGCCACCGGGACAGGGGTAGGGAATGACGGCAATCAGCCCCAGCATTTT.

This clone has more than one count but fewer than ten. The chain employs TRBV5-1 and TRBJ2-7; possible D gene TRBD1, 6 bases. The CDR3 spans 12 residues. The germline V and J ends were trimmed by 6 bases and 3 bases, with 10 bases remaining between them. The V gene's germline CDR1 is SGHRS and CDR2 YFSETQ. Written as DNA, the CDR3 is TGCGCCAGCATACCGGACAGCTACGAGCAGTACTTC. Translation gives CASIPDSYEQYF. Drawing the rest from reference TRBV5-1 and TRBJ2-7, the complete variable domain is KAGVTQTPRYLIKTRGQQVTLSCSPISGHRSVSWYQQTPGQGLQFLFEYFSETQRNKGNFPGRFSGRQFSNSRSEMNVSTLELGDSALYLCASIPDSYEQYFGPGTRLTVT.

CDR3 sequence reads: CATSRDPQGWETQYF. DNA for the CDR3: TGTGCCACCAGCAGAGATCCACAGGGTTGGGAGACCCAGTACTTC. This chain joins TRBV15 and TRBJ2-5; D possibly corresponds to TRBD1 (6 bases). The CDR3 sequence is 15 residues long. In germline, CDR1 is LNHNV, CDR2 YYDKDF (reference sequence). The V and J ends lost 0 bases and 5 bases respectively, with 13 bases between them.

This chain uses TRBV7-2 with TRBJ1-2; 7 bases match TRBD1. After removal of 2 bases from V and 3 bases from J, the junction contained 6 bases not matched to a gene. The CDR3 runs to 15 residues. Germline-derived CDR1 and CDR2 are SGHTA and FQGNSA. The DNA for the CDR3 is TGTGCCAGCAGCTTAATCGCCGGGACAGACTATGGCTACACCTTC. This translates into CASSLIAGTDYGYTF.

This chain connects TRBV9 to TRBJ2-3; 12 bases agree with TRBD2. The junction had 3 bases not matched to a gene; V was cut back by 0 bases and J by 4 bases. Germline V lookup: CDR1 SGDLS, CDR2 YYNGEE. The CDR3 spans 16 residues. The CDR3 nucleotides are TGTGCCAGCAGCGTAGCTAGCGGGGGGGCGTCAGATACGCAGTATTTT. This codes for CASSVASGGASDTQYF.

The V call is TRBV5-4, the J call TRBJ2-1, with D maybe TRBD2 (5 bases). V lost 2 bases and J lost 0, with 9 bases in between. CDR3 size: 15 residues. CDR1 is SGHNT and CDR2 is YYREEE in the germline V gene (reference sequence). The CDR3 reads CASSLGGLSYNEQFF. As DNA, the CDR3 is TGTGCCAGCAGCTTAGGAGGCCTCTCCTACAATGAGCAGTTCTTC.

The chain employs TRBV11-2 and TRBJ1-2; D might be TRBD1 (5 bases). The CDR3 is 15 residues long. Trimming removed 5 bases at V and 4 bases at J, with 17 bases between. CDR1 and CDR2 (germline): SGHAT, FQNNGV. CDR3: CASSVGPVGGYGYTF. In DNA, the CDR3 is TGTGCCAGCAGCGTAGGACCAGTGGGGGGCTATGGCTACACCTTC.

The chain joins TRBV7-9 to TRBJ1-2, with 7 bases that match TRBD1. Germline V gives CDR1 SEHNR, CDR2 FQNEAQ (reference sequence). The CDR3 runs 12 residues. Unmatched junction bases numbered 7, after V lost 11 bases and J lost 4 bases. CDR3 amino acids: CAVGAGGYGYTF. As DNA, the CDR3 is TGTGCCGTCGGGGCAGGGGGCTATGGCTACACCTTC.

The genes are TRBV19 and TRBJ1-6; no definite D call. The CDR3 runs 15 residues. The V gene's germline CDR1 is LNHDA and CDR2 SQIVND (reference sequence). Trimming removed 6 bases at V and 8 bases at J, with 17 bases between. CDR3 coding DNA: TGTGCCAGTAGCACAAATATCGGGTTTGATTCACCCCTCCACTTT. It codes for CASSTNIGFDSPLHF. The full variable domain, completed using reference TRBV19 and TRBJ1-6, is DGGITQSPKYLFRKEGQNVTLSCEQNLNHDAMYWYRQDPGQGLRLIYYSQIVNDFQKGDIAEGYSVSREKKESFPLTVTSAQKNPTAFYLCASSTNIGFDSPLHFGNGTRLTVT.

This chain connects TRBV7-8 to TRBJ1-3; D is unresolved. This CDR3 is 16 amino acids long. Trimming took 5 bases from V and 3 from J, leaving 17 bases between them. CDR1 is SGHVS, CDR2 FQNEAQ, per germline. CDR3 sequence reads: CASSPLGVGGGNTIYF. Here the CDR3 DNA reads TGTGCCAGCAGCCCCCTCGGTGTTGGAGGTGGAAACACCATATATTTT. The full variable domain, its missing parts supplied by reference TRBV7-8 and TRBJ1-3, is GAGVSQSPRYKVAKRGQDVALRCDPISGHVSLFWYQQALGQGPEFLTYFQNEAQLDKSGLPSDRFFAERPEGSVSTLKIQRTQQEDSAVYLCASSPLGVGGGNTIYFGEGSWLTVV.

V usage is TRBV7-2 and J usage is TRBJ2-5; TRBD2 matches at 10 bases. Germline loops: CDR1 SGHTA, CDR2 FQGNSA. This CDR3 comprises 17 residues. V trimming: 1 base; J trimming: 9 bases; junction bases outside the gene matches: 14. Here the CDR3 reads CASSLGVSSGGPRAQYF. The CDR3 DNA follows: TGTGCCAGCAGCTTAGGGGTCTCTAGCGGGGGCCCCAGGGCCCAGTACTTC.

This chain links TRBV6-5 with TRBJ1-1, with D perhaps TRBD1 (6 bases). The germline V and J ends were trimmed by 6 bases and 11 bases, with 13 bases remaining between them. This CDR3 has 11 residues. Germline V CDR1 and CDR2: MNHEY, SVGAGI. In DNA, the CDR3 is TGTGCCAGCAGCCCCGGGGACACTGCTTTCTTT. This sequence encodes CASSPGDTAFF.